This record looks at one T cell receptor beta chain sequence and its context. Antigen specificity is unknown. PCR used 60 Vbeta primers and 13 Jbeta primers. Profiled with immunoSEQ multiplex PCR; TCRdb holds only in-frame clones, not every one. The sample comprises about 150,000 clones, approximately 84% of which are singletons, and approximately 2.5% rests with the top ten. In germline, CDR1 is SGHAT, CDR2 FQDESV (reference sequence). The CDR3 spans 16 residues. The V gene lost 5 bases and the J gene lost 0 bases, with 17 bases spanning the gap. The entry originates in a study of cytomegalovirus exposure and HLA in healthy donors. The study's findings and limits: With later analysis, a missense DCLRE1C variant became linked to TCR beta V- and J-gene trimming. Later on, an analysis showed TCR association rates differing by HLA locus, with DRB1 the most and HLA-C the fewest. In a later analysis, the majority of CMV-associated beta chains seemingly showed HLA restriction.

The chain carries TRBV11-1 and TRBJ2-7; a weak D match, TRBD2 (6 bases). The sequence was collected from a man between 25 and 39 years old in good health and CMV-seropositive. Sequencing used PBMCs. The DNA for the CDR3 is TGTGCCAGCAGCCCCACCGGAGGGATGGGCTCCTACGAGCAGTACTTC. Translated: CASSPTGGMGSYEQYF.